This T cell receptor (beta chain) was captured in a study of T cell responses to AZD1222 COVID-19 vaccine. A word on this clone: The antigen is undetermined.

Repertoires were generated with immunoSEQ multiplex PCR, while TCRdb's copy carries only in-frame clones and drops some. The data hold 130,000 or so clones, with around 84% observed a single time. Study-wide results and limits: No repertoire was sampled before or during the peak T cell response, only after it.

The CDR3 is 14 amino acids. Germline CDR1 reads SGHTA; CDR2 reads FQGNSA. Trimming took 7 bases from V and 1 from J; bases not matched to a gene: 5. The TCR was taken from an adult in good health. Sequenced material: peripheral blood, taken on day 0 of AZD1222 vaccination. This chain connects TRBV7-2 to TRBJ2-7; 9 bases line up with TRBD1. DNA of the CDR3: TGTGCCAGCACCCCGACAGGGGGTTCCTACGAGCAGTACTTC. Its protein is CASTPTGGSYEQYF.